What follows are 4 T cell receptor beta chains derived from one specimen sequenced in a study of control samples from healthy donors and cancer patients. This table comes from immunoSEQ multiplex PCR, and its TCRdb copy is limited to in-frame clones, with some not included. The sample includes under 150,000 clones, approximately 92% of them seen just once. Sequenced input: PBMCs. These receptors were taken from a woman aged 50 to 65 with colorectal cancer.

The rearrangement uses TRBV5-1 and TRBJ2-7, with 9 bases aligning to TRBD2. Germline lookup yields CDR1 SGHRS and CDR2 YFSETQ. This CDR3 is 15 amino acids long. J lost 3 bases, V lost 1 base, and 5 bases had no gene match. CDR3 bases: TGCGCCAGCAGCTTGCTAGCGGGGTCTAGCTACGAGCAGTACTTC. Encoded protein: CASSLLAGSSYEQYF.

This chain links TRBV15 with TRBJ1-4, with D possibly matching TRBD1 (5 bases). With 5 bases removed from V and 7 bases from J, the gap between germline ends came to 20 bases. CDR3 length: 16 amino acids. The germline V gene has CDR1 LNHNV and CDR2 YYDKDF (reference sequence). The CDR3 protein is CATSSRDGLVGEKLFF. The CDR3 DNA reads as TGTGCCACCAGCTCCCGGGACGGGCTAGTAGGTGAAAAACTGTTTTTT.

V and J are TRBV5-1 and TRBJ2-2; D is ambiguous. This CDR3 contains 14 residues. V lost 9 bases, J lost 0 bases, and 12 bases lay in between. CDR1 is SGHRS and CDR2 is YFSETQ in the germline V gene. CDR3 sequence: CATKGNANTGELFF. For the CDR3, the DNA is TGCGCCACCAAGGGAAACGCGAACACCGGGGAGCTGTTTTTT.

V gene TRBV11-2 combines with J gene TRBJ2-5; the match to TRBD1 covers 7 bases. The CDR3 runs 17 residues. Trimming removed 2 bases from V and 1 base from J; junction bases left unmatched: 10. Germline V lookup: CDR1 SGHAT, CDR2 FQNNGV. The CDR3 region has the DNA TGTGCCAGCAGCTTATGGGCCGGGACAGAGTCCCAAGAGACCCAGTACTTC. Protein: CASSLWAGTESQETQYF.